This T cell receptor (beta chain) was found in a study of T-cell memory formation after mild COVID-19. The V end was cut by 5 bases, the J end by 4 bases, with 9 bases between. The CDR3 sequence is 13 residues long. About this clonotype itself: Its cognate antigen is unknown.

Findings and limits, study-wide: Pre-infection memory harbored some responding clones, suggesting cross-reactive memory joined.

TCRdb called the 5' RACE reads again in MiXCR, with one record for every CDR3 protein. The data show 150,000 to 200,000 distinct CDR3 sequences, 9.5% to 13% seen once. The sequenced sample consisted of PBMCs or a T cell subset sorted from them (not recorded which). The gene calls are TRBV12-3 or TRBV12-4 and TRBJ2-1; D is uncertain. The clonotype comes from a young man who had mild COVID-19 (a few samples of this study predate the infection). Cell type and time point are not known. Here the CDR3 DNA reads TGTGCCAGCAGTCCTCAGGAATACAATGAGCAGTTCTTC. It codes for CASSPQEYNEQFF.